These 15 T cell receptor beta chains were sequenced from one sample in a study of blood T cells in healthy people across ages. Through a sample-barcoded 5' primer and a J-beta primer mix, a second PCR was run for about 7 to 12 cycles. One entry per CDR3 protein, called by TCRdb with MiXCR from the 5' RACE reads. The sample includes approximately 810,000 distinct CDR3 sequences, 29% of them seen just once. Material for sequencing was blood. The receptor set was obtained from a woman older than 75 in good health.

Only a few counts were recorded for this clonotype. The genes are TRBV2 and TRBJ2-7; possible D gene TRBD1, 6 bases. CDR3 length equals 14 residues. CDR1 and CDR2 (germline): SNHLY, FYNNEI. Trimming cost V 6 bases and J 7 bases, with 19 bases left between them. CDR3 bases: TGTGCCAGCAGGGCAAAAGTACAGGGAGTGGAGCAGTACTTC. Its protein product is CASRAKVQGVEQYF.

This clonotype has just a few counts. The chain recombines TRBV5-5 with TRBJ1-6, with D possibly TRBD1 on 6 matching bases. Per the germline V gene, CDR1 is SGHKS and CDR2 is YYEKEE (reference sequence). This CDR3 has 14 residues. Trimming left V 3 bases short and J 15 bases short, with 19 bases between. The CDR3 reads CASSSNDGGPGLHF. In DNA form, the CDR3 reads TGTGCCAGCAGCTCGAACGACGGGGGGCCTGGCCTCCACTTT.

This clonotype came up many times. Here the CDR3 reads CASSLDGATYEQYF. The DNA for the CDR3 is TGCGCCAGCAGCTTGGATGGGGCTACCTACGAGCAGTACTTC. This sequence joins TRBV5-1 and TRBJ2-7; D perhaps matches TRBD1 (5 bases). V was trimmed by 0 bases and J by 2 bases, leaving 9 bases between them. The CDR3 contains 14 residues. The germline V gene has CDR1 SGHRS and CDR2 YFSETQ.

Concerning this clonotype itself: With a much larger clone just one base away, this may be a read error. This sequence joins TRBV18 and TRBJ2-7; the D gene is possibly TRBD1 (6 bases). CDR1 KGHSH and CDR2 LQKENI come from the germline V gene. There are 14 residues in the CDR3. The CDR3 DNA reads TGTGCCAGCTCACCGGGACACGTCTCCCACGAGCAGTACTTC. Its protein is CASSPGHVSHEQYF. The full variable domain, rest sourced from reference TRBV18 and TRBJ2-7, is NAGVMQNPRHLVRRRGQEARLRCSPMKGHSHVYWYRQLPEEGLKFMVYLQKENIIDESGMPKERFSAEFPKEGPSILRIQQVVRGDSAAYFCASSPGHVSHEQYFGPGTRLTVT.

Comments on this clonotype: A clone one base away is much larger, so this may be a read error. The chain carries TRBV6-1 and TRBJ2-1; 7 bases are a match to TRBD2. Germline V gene data show CDR1 as MNHNS and CDR2 as SASEGT. V dropped 4 bases and J dropped 6; count of bases not matched to a gene: 15. CDR3 length: 17 amino acids. DNA of the CDR3: TGTGCCAGCAGTGGCCGACTGAGGCTAGCGGTCCCCAATGAGCAGTTCTTC. This gives the protein CASSGRLRLAVPNEQFF.

The sample holds a few counts of this clonotype. This may be a read error, as it is one base from a much larger clone. In nucleotides, the CDR3 is TGTGCCAGCAGCCCCCGGACAGGGATTGAGCAGTACTTC. Its translation is CASSPRTGIEQYF. The chain combines TRBV11-3 with TRBJ2-5; TRBD1 matches 8 bases. The CDR3 length is 13 residues. J gave up 11 bases and V 5 bases, and 10 bases lay outside the gene matches. The germline gives CDR1 SGHNT, CDR2 YENEEA. Looking up the rest from reference TRBV11-3 and TRBJ2-5 gives the full variable domain: EAGVVQSPRYKIIEKKQPVAFWCNPISGHNTLYWYLQNLGQGPELLIRYENEEAVDDSQLPKDRFSAERLKGVDSTLKIQPAELGDSAVYLCASSPRTGIEQYFGPGTRLLVL.

With respect to this clonotype: A read error may be the cause here, since a much bigger clone is one base away. The chain is built from TRBV4-3 and TRBJ2-7; D might be TRBD2 (5 bases). CDR3 length: 15 residues. V lost 3 bases and J 5 bases, leaving 17 bases between the germline ends. CDR1 and CDR2 (germline): LGHNA, YSLEER. The chain's CDR3 is CASSQEQTSGHEQYF. In DNA, the CDR3 is TGCGCCAGCAGCCAGGAACAAACTAGTGGACACGAGCAGTACTTC.

This clonotype showed up many times. This sequence joins TRBV24-1 and TRBJ2-1; 16 nucleotides line up with TRBD2. Germline lookup yields CDR1 KGHDR and CDR2 SFDVKD. The junction had 9 bases not matched to a gene; V was cut back by 4 bases and J by 10 bases. The CDR3 contains 17 residues. CDR3 in amino acids: CATSDPGLAGGPREQFF. The DNA for the CDR3 is TGTGCCACCAGTGACCCGGGACTAGCGGGGGGGCCTCGCGAGCAGTTCTTC.

There are many counts of this clonotype. The chain employs TRBV11-2 and TRBJ2-3; 7 bases match TRBD2. V lost 5 bases, J lost 7 bases, and 12 bases stayed unmatched. This CDR3 region has 15 residues. From germline, CDR1 is SGHAT and CDR2 FQNNGV. The CDR3 sequence is CASSTTFGGGNTQYF. DNA of the CDR3: TGTGCCAGCAGCACCACCTTTGGCGGGGGAAATACGCAGTATTTT. The full variable domain, with the rest looked up from reference TRBV11-2 and TRBJ2-3, is EAGVAQSPRYKIIEKRQSVAFWCNPISGHATLYWYQQILGQGPKLLIQFQNNGVVDDSQLPKDRFSAERLKGVDSTLKIQPAKLEDSAVYLCASSTTFGGGNTQYFGPGTRLTVL.

Concerning this clonotype itself: Its ends do not fully match the called genes, so a read error is possible. The genes are TRBV6-5 and TRBJ1-2, with D perhaps TRBD1 (6 bases). Germline lookup yields CDR1 MNHEY and CDR2 SVGAGI. The CDR3 is 14 amino acids. The CDR3 region is CASSYSPGVGGHTF. The DNA for the CDR3 is TGTGCCAGCAGTTACTCCCCAGGGGTCGGTGGCCACACCTTC.

There are many counts of this clonotype. The chain combines TRBV6-5 with TRBJ1-6; no definite D call. V lost 0 bases to trimming and J lost 7 bases, with 13 bases between them. Looked up from germline, CDR1 is MNHEY and CDR2 is SVGAGI. CDR3 length: 16 amino acids. CDR3 protein: CASSYSPGTLNSPLHF. The CDR3 DNA reads as TGTGCCAGCAGTTACTCCCCGGGTACCCTCAATTCACCCCTCCACTTT.

This clonotype was counted once. The V call is TRBV7-9, the J call TRBJ2-1; D might be TRBD2 (5 bases). The CDR3 extends over 13 amino acids. Trimming cost V 5 bases and J 9 bases, with 14 bases left between them. The germline V gene has CDR1 SEHNR and CDR2 FQNEAQ (reference sequence). The chain's CDR3 is CASSPPSRGEQFF. CDR3 in DNA: TGTGCCAGCAGCCCCCCTTCCCGGGGTGAGCAGTTCTTC.

This clonotype has only a few counts. The V call is TRBV5-3, the J call TRBJ2-7, with a possible D match to TRBD1 (6 bases). TRBV5-3 belongs to the ORF category, with a function that is uncertain. The germline V and J ends were trimmed by 4 bases and 1 base, with 18 bases remaining between them. The CDR3 loop spans 16 amino acids. CDR3 DNA sequence: TGTGCCAGAAGCGTCACCGGGACACGCGGATCCTACGAGCAGTACTTC. Its protein is CARSVTGTRGSYEQYF.

The chain uses TRBV6-2 or TRBV6-3 and TRBJ2-5; D might be TRBD1 or TRBD2, each matching 6 bases. The CDR3 is made up of 13 amino acids. With 9 bases removed from V and 4 bases from J, the gap between germline ends came to 15 bases. Germline CDR1 reads MNHEY; CDR2 reads SVGEGT. The CDR3 DNA is TGTGCCAGTCAAACCGGGGGCCGAGAGACCCAGTACTTC. It is translated as CASQTGGRETQYF.

This clonotype was observed a handful of times. This may be a read error: a much more frequent sequence differs by one nucleotide. The J gene is TRBJ2-7, the V gene TRBV6-2 or TRBV6-3; D is undetermined. Trimming took off 5 bases at V and 7 bases at J, with 21 bases between the two ends. The length of the CDR3 is 15 residues. Germline assignment: CDR1 MNHEY and CDR2 SVGEGT. In nucleotides, the CDR3 is TGTGCCAGCAGTAAACCACTAACCGTACCAAATGAGCAGTACTTC. Translation gives CASSKPLTVPNEQYF.